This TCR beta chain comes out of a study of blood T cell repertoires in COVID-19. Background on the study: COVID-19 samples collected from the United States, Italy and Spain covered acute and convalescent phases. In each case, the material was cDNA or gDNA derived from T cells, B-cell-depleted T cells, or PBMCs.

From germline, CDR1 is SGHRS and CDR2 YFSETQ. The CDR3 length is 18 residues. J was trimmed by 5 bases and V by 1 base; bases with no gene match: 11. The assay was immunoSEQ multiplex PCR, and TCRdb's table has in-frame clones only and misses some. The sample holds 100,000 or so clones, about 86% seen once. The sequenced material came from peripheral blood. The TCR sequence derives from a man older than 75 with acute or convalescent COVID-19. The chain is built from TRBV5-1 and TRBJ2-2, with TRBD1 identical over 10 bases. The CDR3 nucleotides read TGCGCCAGCAGCTTGAAGACAGGGGGCGTACGAATGACCGGGGAGCTGTTTTTT. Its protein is CASSLKTGGVRMTGELFF.